This T cell receptor (beta chain) was identified during a study of regulatory T cells in long-lasting Graves disease. This clonotype was seen at least ten times. The CDR3 has 15 residues. V shed 6 bases and J 5 bases; nucleotides not matched to a gene: 15. Germline CDR1 is GTSNPN and CDR2 is SVGIG (reference sequence). Time point: newly diagnosed GD, antithyroid drugs for less than 3 months. After RNA was extracted from PBMCs, the TCR library was made from it. TCR beta libraries were built with iRepertoire HTBI primers and Arm-PCR of CDR3 regions. Using its own MiXCR run on the multiplex PCR reads, TCRdb lists one record per CDR3 protein. The sample shows about 540,000 distinct CDR3 sequences, 13% of them seen only once. Separately, the same data were catalogued under a study of T cells in Graves' hyperthyroidism and ophthalmopathy.

The source is a man aged 30 to 39 with Graves disease. Here the sequenced sample was peripheral blood mononuclear cells (PBMCs), taken at new diagnosis, from a patient treated with antithyroid drugs. The rearrangement uses TRBV30 and TRBJ2-7; 8 bases line up with TRBD1. The CDR3 here is CACATKDRGSHEQYF. Written as DNA, the CDR3 is TGTGCCTGCGCCACGAAAGACAGGGGATCCCACGAGCAGTACTTC.